One and the same sample provided the 32 T cell receptor beta chains below, sequenced in a study of T cells after yellow fever vaccination. One entry per CDR3 protein results from TCRdb running MiXCR on the 5' RACE reads. Of 100,000 to 150,000 distinct CDR3 sequences listed, almost 9% are singletons. The starting material was CD8+ T cells sorted from PBMCs, obtained on the day of the yellow fever booster vaccination. The receptors were gathered from a man aged 18 to 30 who received the YFV17D yellow fever vaccine.

This clonotype was counted a few times. The CDR3 sequence: CASSQDPGLNTEAFF. In DNA, the CDR3 is TGCGCCAGCAGCCAAGATCCCGGTCTGAACACTGAAGCTTTCTTT. The V gene is TRBV4-1, the J gene TRBJ1-1; D remains ambiguous. V gave up 0 bases and J gave up 0 bases, with 8 bases separating them. The length of the CDR3 is 15 residues. Germline V gives CDR1 MGHRA, CDR2 YSYEKL.

This clonotype was picked up many times. The V gene is TRBV29-1, the J gene TRBJ2-5; D ambiguous. Germline V gene lookup returns CDR1 SQVTM and CDR2 ANQGSEA. There are 14 residues in the CDR3. Trimming took off 3 bases at V and 2 bases at J, with 13 bases between the two ends. The CDR3 nucleotides read TGCAGCGTTGACGCGAAAGGCTTACAAGAGACCCAGTACTTC. Translated, it gives CSVDAKGLQETQYF.

This clonotype occurred a few times. This sequence joins TRBV4-1 and TRBJ2-3; possible D gene TRBD2, 5 bases. CDR3 size: 16 residues. Germline CDR1 MGHRA, CDR2 YSYEKL. Trimming took off 1 base at V and 2 bases at J, with 13 bases between the two ends. The CDR3 sequence is CASSQVEAAPTDTQYF. CDR3 DNA sequence: TGCGCCAGCAGCCAAGTGGAGGCGGCTCCCACAGATACGCAGTATTTT.

This rearrangement joins TRBV25-1 to TRBJ1-4; tentatively, D is TRBD1 (6 bases). The V gene lost 8 bases and the J gene lost 7 bases, with 17 bases spanning the gap. Germline assignment: CDR1 MGHDK and CDR2 SYGVNS. The CDR3 sequence is 14 residues long. The chain's CDR3 is CASGPTGWGEKLFF. Here the CDR3 DNA reads TGTGCCAGCGGCCCCACAGGGTGGGGTGAAAAACTGTTTTTT.

The chain has TRBV6-6 and TRBJ2-3; D unresolved. The V gene lost 1 base and the J gene lost 3 bases, with 8 bases spanning the gap. CDR3 size: 14 residues. The germline V gene has CDR1 MNHNY and CDR2 SVGAGI (reference sequence). CDR3 in amino acids: CASSYLGETDTQYF. In DNA, the CDR3 is TGTGCCAGCAGTTACTTGGGTGAAACAGATACGCAGTATTTT.

This clonotype was seen a few times. V gene TRBV9 combines with J gene TRBJ1-1; D is unclear. This CDR3 has 15 residues. V was cut by 0 bases and J by 3 bases, with 12 bases left in between. The V gene's germline CDR1 is SGDLS and CDR2 YYNGEE. The CDR3: CASSVARQADTEAFF. The CDR3 DNA reads as TGTGCCAGCAGCGTAGCTCGGCAGGCGGACACTGAAGCTTTCTTT.

This clonotype has at least ten counts. V and J are TRBV2 and TRBJ2-7, with a tentative D call TRBD2 (6 bases). Germline loops: CDR1 SNHLY, CDR2 FYNNEI. V was shortened by 6 bases and J by 3 bases, with 24 bases between the two germline ends. The CDR3 extends over 17 amino acids. Here the CDR3 DNA reads TGTGCCAGCAGAGACCGTGGAACTGTCGGGAGTGACTACGAGCAGTACTTC. Residues: CASRDRGTVGSDYEQYF. Together with reference TRBV2 and TRBJ2-7, the CDR3 gives the full variable domain: EPEVTQTPSHQVTQMGQEVILRCVPISNHLYFYWYRQILGQKVEFLVSFYNNEISEKSEIFDDQFSVERPDGSNFTLKIRSTKLEDSAMYFCASRDRGTVGSDYEQYFGPGTRLTVT.

The chain combines TRBV6-2 or TRBV6-3 with TRBJ1-5; D is undetermined. Looked up from germline, CDR1 is MNHEY and CDR2 is SVGEGT. The CDR3 totals 15 residues. V lost 6 bases and J lost 3, with 15 bases in between. CDR3: CASSNLWPSNQPQHF. The CDR3 nucleotides are TGTGCCAGCAGCAACCTCTGGCCTTCCAATCAGCCCCAGCATTTT.

This clonotype was seen more than once but under ten times. V gene TRBV12-5 combines with J gene TRBJ2-7; no definite D call. CDR1 and CDR2 (germline): LGHNT, FRNRAP. The germline V and J ends were trimmed by 5 bases and 3 bases, with 11 bases remaining between them. The CDR3 length is 13 residues. The CDR3 region is CASGQHPRYEQYF. As DNA, the CDR3 is TGTGCTAGTGGTCAACACCCCCGCTACGAGCAGTACTTC.

The chain links TRBV18 to TRBJ2-7; 9 bases are shared with TRBD2. This CDR3 is built from 18 residues. Looked up from germline, CDR1 is KGHSH and CDR2 is LQKENI. The V and J ends lost 3 bases and 1 base, in that order; junction bases with no gene match: 13. As DNA, the CDR3 is TGTGCCAGCTCACCGGACGACTCGCGGGGGGGCCTTTCCTACGAGCAGTACGTC. It encodes CASSPDDSRGGLSYEQYV.

The rearrangement uses TRBV3-1 and TRBJ2-1; 10 nucleotides match TRBD2. V was pared by 4 bases and J by 4 bases, with 4 bases of the junction left unmatched. CDR1 and CDR2 from the germline V gene are LGHDT and YNNKEL (reference sequence). The CDR3 has 15 amino acids. CDR3 sequence: CASSLRTSGYNEQFF. The CDR3, as DNA: TGTGCCAGCAGCCTGCGGACTAGCGGTTACAATGAGCAGTTCTTC.

Within the sample, this clonotype is medium-sized (0.01 to 0.1%). The chain has TRBV2 and TRBJ2-7; D unresolved. The CDR3 is 15 residues long. Germline V gene sequence: CDR1 SNHLY, CDR2 FYNNEI. Trimming shortened V by 1 base and J by 5 bases, and 15 bases separated the two germline ends. CDR3 protein: CASSEERMRFDEQYV. The CDR3 coding sequence is TGTGCCAGCAGTGAAGAAAGAATGCGATTCGACGAGCAGTACGTC.

Ten or more counts support this clonotype. J is TRBJ1-2 and V is TRBV30, with no clear D. Looked up from germline, CDR1 is GTSNPN and CDR2 is SVGIG (reference sequence). This CDR3 is built from 13 residues. V was trimmed by 7 bases and J by 8 bases, leaving 20 bases between them. The CDR3: CASPAGRRRGYTF. The CDR3 DNA follows: TGTGCCTCGCCCGCAGGCAGAAGGAGGGGCTACACCTTC.

The chain joins TRBV7-6 to TRBJ2-1; 7 bases align to TRBD2. The CDR3 sequence is 14 residues long. Germline CDR1 and CDR2: SGHVS and FNYEAQ. Trimming cost V 8 bases and J 4 bases; bases outside gene matches: 8. As DNA, the CDR3 is TGTGCCAGCGGTGATCTAGCGGCGTACAATGAGCAGTTCTTC. Translated, it gives CASGDLAAYNEQFF.

This clonotype was found a few times. CDR3 sequence reads: CSVEAGVSYEQYF. CDR3 coding DNA: TGCAGCGTTGAGGCTGGGGTCAGCTACGAGCAGTACTTC. The chain has TRBV29-1 and TRBJ2-7; unclear D gene. There are 13 residues in the CDR3. V dropped 3 bases and J dropped 3 bases, with 12 bases sitting between them. Germline lookup yields CDR1 SQVTM and CDR2 ANQGSEA.

V usage is TRBV6-6 and J usage is TRBJ1-5, with D possibly matching TRBD1 (6 bases). This CDR3 spans 17 amino acids. Germline assignment: CDR1 MNHNY and CDR2 SVGAGI (reference sequence). The V and J ends lost 0 bases and 6 bases respectively, with 18 bases between them. The chain's CDR3 is CASSYSSPILRGQPQHF. The CDR3 DNA sequence: TGTGCCAGCAGTTACTCTTCCCCCATTCTCAGGGGTCAGCCCCAGCATTTT.

V and J are TRBV13 and TRBJ2-7, with D uncertain. Trimming removed 1 base at V and 1 base at J, with 5 bases between. Germline V gives CDR1 PRHDT, CDR2 FYEKMQ (reference sequence). The CDR3 spans 13 residues. In DNA, the CDR3 is TGTGCCAGCAGCTTAGAGGCTTCCTACGAGCAGTACGTC. Its translation is CASSLEASYEQYV.

The chain employs TRBV6-5 and TRBJ1-2; 7 bases fit TRBD1. Germline CDR1 and CDR2: MNHEY and SVGAGI. The CDR3 is 14 residues long. V trimming: 0 bases; J trimming: 7 bases; junction bases outside the gene matches: 5. In nucleotides, the CDR3 is TGTGCCAGCAGTTACTCCCCAGGGGGTTTTGGCTACACCTTC. Protein: CASSYSPGGFGYTF.

This chain connects TRBV2 to TRBJ2-3; tentatively, D is TRBD2 (6 bases). The CDR3 spans 14 residues. Deletions cut 5 bases from V and 2 bases from J, with 11 bases between. Germline values: CDR1 SNHLY, CDR2 FYNNEI. CDR3 loop: CASSSPSATDTQYF. The DNA of the CDR3 is TGTGCCAGCAGTTCGCCTAGCGCCACAGATACGCAGTATTTT.

This clonotype occurred many times. The CDR3 nucleotides read TGTGCCATCAGTGAGTCGTATGGGGGGAACTACGAGCAGTACTTC. This gives the protein CAISESYGGNYEQYF. This rearrangement joins TRBV10-3 to TRBJ2-7; tentative D call: TRBD2 (6 bases). Germline CDR1 is ENHRY and CDR2 is SYGVKD. This CDR3 is built from 15 residues. The V end lost 0 bases, the J end lost 3 bases, and 12 bases lay between the germline ends.

The genes are TRBV3-1 and TRBJ2-7, with D possibly matching TRBD2 (6 bases). V was shortened by 1 base and J by 2 bases, with 12 bases between the two germline ends. Per germline, CDR1 LGHDT and CDR2 YNNKEL (reference sequence). CDR3 size: 15 residues. CDR3 sequence (DNA): TGTGCCAGCAGCCAAGGCGGTGGGGAGGCCTACGAGCAGTACTTC. It translates to CASSQGGGEAYEQYF.

This clonotype was observed many times. For the CDR3, the DNA is TGCAGCGTAGAGGGGTCTAGCACAGATACGCAGTATTTT. Its translation: CSVEGSSTDTQYF. The gene calls are TRBV29-1 and TRBJ2-3, with D tentatively TRBD1 or TRBD2 (5 bases each). Trimming removed 6 bases at V and 0 bases at J, with 10 bases between. The CDR3 has 13 amino acids. Germline V CDR1 and CDR2: SQVTM, ANQGSEA.

CDR3 loop: CASSHPSGASSYEQYF. CDR3 nucleotide sequence: TGCGCCAGCAGCCACCCTAGCGGGGCAAGCTCCTACGAGCAGTACTTC. The rearrangement uses TRBV4-1 and TRBJ2-7, with TRBD2 identical over 9 bases. Germline trimming cut 3 bases from V and 0 bases from J; bases unmatched to any gene: 6. Germline assignment: CDR1 MGHRA and CDR2 YSYEKL. The CDR3 covers 16 residues.

This clonotype was detected many times. The chain joins TRBV5-5 to TRBJ2-2; 10 bases fit TRBD1. Per the germline V gene, CDR1 is SGHKS and CDR2 is YYEKEE (reference sequence). This CDR3 has 14 residues. The J segment lost 6 bases and the V segment lost 5 bases, leaving 4 bases of the junction unmatched. DNA of the CDR3: TGTGCCAGCAGTCGGGACAGGGGAGCCGGGGAGCTGTTTTTT. Its protein product is CASSRDRGAGELFF. Full variable domain (remainder filled in from reference TRBV5-5 and TRBJ2-2): DAGVTQSPTHLIKTRGQQVTLRCSPISGHKSVSWYQQVLGQGPQFIFQYYEKEERGRGNFPDRFSARQFPNYSSELNVNALLLGDSALYLCASSRDRGAGELFFGEGSRLTVL.

This clonotype was seen many times. The chain recombines TRBV7-8 with TRBJ1-1, with 10 bases that match TRBD1. The CDR3 sequence is 16 residues long. V shed 5 bases and J 5 bases; nucleotides not matched to a gene: 11. Looked up from germline, CDR1 is SGHVS and CDR2 is FQNEAQ. CDR3 sequence: CASSLRQGARKTEAFF. CDR3 DNA sequence: TGTGCCAGCAGCCTAAGACAGGGGGCGAGGAAGACTGAAGCTTTCTTT.

This clonotype has only a few counts. The gene calls are TRBV7-9 and TRBJ2-7; D unresolved. This CDR3 region has 13 residues. Trimming removed 5 bases at V and 6 bases at J, with 14 bases between. Germline V gives CDR1 SEHNR, CDR2 FQNEAQ (reference sequence). The CDR3 here is CASSETTLAEQYV. The CDR3 DNA reads as TGTGCCAGCAGCGAGACAACATTGGCCGAGCAGTACGTC.

The chain uses TRBV4-3 and TRBJ2-3; D is unclear. Germline CDR1 LGHNA, CDR2 YSLEER. V was trimmed by 0 bases and J by 10 bases, leaving 20 bases between them. The CDR3 totals 16 residues. DNA of the CDR3: TGCGCCAGCAGCCAAGATCGTTTGACTTTGGGGTTTGCGCAGTATTTT. This sequence encodes CASSQDRLTLGFAQYF.

About this clonotype itself: Germline and junction disagree at one end, which may indicate a read error. The J gene is TRBJ1-1, the V gene TRBV12-3 or TRBV12-4; 8 nucleotides agree with TRBD1. This CDR3 comprises 14 residues. Here the CDR3 reads CASRGQGRNSEAFF. CDR3 in DNA: TGTGCCAGCAGAGGACAGGGAAGGAACTCTGAAGCTTTCTTT.

The V call is TRBV4-3, the J call TRBJ1-1; no firm D call. This CDR3 has 14 amino acids. In germline, CDR1 is LGHNA, CDR2 YSLEER. Trimming took off 5 bases at V and 6 bases at J, with 16 bases between the two ends. CDR3 nucleotide sequence: TGCGCCAGCAGCTTCCGGGAAAAACGAGCTGAAGCTTTCTTT. Its translation is CASSFREKRAEAFF.

This clonotype has ten or more counts. The rearrangement links TRBV7-2 to TRBJ2-3, with TRBD2 matching 11 bases. With 6 bases clipped from V and 3 bases from J, the junction kept 5 bases outside the gene matches. The CDR3 spans 15 residues. Per the germline V gene, CDR1 is SGHTA and CDR2 is FQGNSA. CDR3 nucleotide sequence: TGTGCCAGCAGTTCCGGGACTAGCGGTACAGATACGCAGTATTTT. This sequence encodes CASSSGTSGTDTQYF.

V gene TRBV7-9 combines with J gene TRBJ2-1; possibly TRBD2 for D (5 bases). The V gene lost 1 base and the J gene lost 5 bases, with 9 bases spanning the gap. Germline-derived CDR1 and CDR2 are SEHNR and FQNEAQ (reference sequence). This CDR3 contains 14 residues. CDR3 sequence: CASSLVRGDNEQFF. For the CDR3, the DNA is TGTGCCAGCAGCTTAGTTCGGGGTGACAATGAGCAGTTCTTC.

This chain connects TRBV7-9 to TRBJ2-1, with 7 positions matching TRBD2. Losses at the gene ends were 3 bases for V and 4 bases for J; bases not matched to a gene: 6. This CDR3 is built from 15 residues. The germline V gene encodes CDR1 SEHNR and CDR2 FQNEAQ (reference sequence). This CDR3 is CASSFALGGYNEQFF. CDR3 nucleotide sequence: TGTGCCAGCAGCTTCGCGCTGGGGGGGTACAATGAGCAGTTCTTC.